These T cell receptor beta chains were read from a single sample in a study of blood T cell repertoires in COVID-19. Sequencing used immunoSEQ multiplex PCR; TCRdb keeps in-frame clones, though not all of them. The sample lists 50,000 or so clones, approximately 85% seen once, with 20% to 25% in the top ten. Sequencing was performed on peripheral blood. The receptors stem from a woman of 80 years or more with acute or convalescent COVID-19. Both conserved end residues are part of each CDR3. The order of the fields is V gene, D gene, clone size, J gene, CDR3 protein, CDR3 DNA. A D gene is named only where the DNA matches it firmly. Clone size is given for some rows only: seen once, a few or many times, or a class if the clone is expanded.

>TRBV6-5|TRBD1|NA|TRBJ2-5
CASSSGTGSFLGTQYF
TGTGCCAGCAGTTCCGGGACAGGATCGTTTCTCGGGACCCAGTACTTC
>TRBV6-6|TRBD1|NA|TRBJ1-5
CASSYREGQGSQPQHF
TGTGCCAGCAGTTACAGGGAGGGACAGGGGTCTCAGCCCCAGCATTTT
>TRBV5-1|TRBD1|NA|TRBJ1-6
CASTLRTGRNSPLHF
TGCGCCAGCACCCTCCGGACAGGGAGGAATTCACCCCTCCACTTT
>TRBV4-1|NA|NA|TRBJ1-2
CASSQDRGGLGYTF
TGCGCCAGCAGCCAAGATAGGGGAGGGCTTGGCTACACCTTC
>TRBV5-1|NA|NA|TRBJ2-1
CASSSESTSYNEQFF
TGCGCCAGCAGCTCTGAGAGCACCTCCTACAATGAGCAGTTCTTC
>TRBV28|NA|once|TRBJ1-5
CAVQERQPQHF
TGTGCAGTGCAGGAAAGGCAGCCCCAGCATTTT
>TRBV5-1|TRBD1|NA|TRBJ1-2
CASSPGQALPYGYTF
TGCGCCAGCAGCCCCGGACAGGCCCTTCCCTATGGCTACACCTTC
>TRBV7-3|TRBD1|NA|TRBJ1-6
CASSLRGTDNSPLHF
TGTGCCAGCAGCTTAAGGGGGACAGATAATTCACCCCTCCACTTT
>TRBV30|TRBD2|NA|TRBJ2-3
CATAPGGHTDTQYF
TGTGCCACCGCCCCGGGGGGTCACACAGATACGCAGTATTTT
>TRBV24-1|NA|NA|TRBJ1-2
CATQAREMDGYTF
TGTGCCACTCAAGCTAGGGAGATGGACGGCTACACCTTC
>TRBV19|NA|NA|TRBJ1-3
CASSIGTTGNTIYF
TGTGCCAGTAGTATCGGGACAACTGGAAACACCATATATTTT
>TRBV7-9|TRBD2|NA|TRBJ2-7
CASSGSGTSGYEQYF
TGTGCCAGCAGCGGTTCCGGGACTAGCGGCTACGAGCAGTACTTC
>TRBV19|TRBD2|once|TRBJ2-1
CASSNPSGASQIYNEQFF
TGTGCCAGTAGTAACCCTAGCGGGGCCTCCCAAATATACAATGAGCAGTTCTTC
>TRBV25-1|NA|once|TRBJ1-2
CASSVALQGGDGYTF
TGTGCCAGCAGTGTTGCCCTACAGGGTGGCGATGGCTACACCTTC
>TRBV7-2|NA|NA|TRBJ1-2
CASSEFFGAPNANYGYTF
TGTGCCAGCAGCGAATTTTTTGGGGCTCCTAATGCTAACTATGGCTACACCTTC
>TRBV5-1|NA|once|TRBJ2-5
CASSKQGIRETQYF
TGCGCCAGCAGCAAACAGGGAATTCGAGAGACCCAGTACTTC